Following are 17 T cell receptor beta chains from one sample sequenced in a study of T cells after yellow fever vaccination. MiXCR, run by TCRdb on the 5' RACE reads, gives a single entry per CDR3 protein. The table lists about 580,000 distinct CDR3 sequences, roughly a sixth of them singletons. Sequencing was performed on PBMCs, taken less than 6 days after the first yellow fever vaccination. The receptors stem from a man between 18 and 35 years old who received the YFV17D yellow fever vaccine.

This clonotype was counted between two and nine times. V usage is TRBV12-5 and J usage is TRBJ2-3; D uncertain. CDR1 LGHNT and CDR2 FRNRAP come from the germline V gene. This CDR3 comprises 15 residues. Trimming removed 0 bases at V and 0 bases at J, with 7 bases between. CDR3 nucleotide sequence: TGTGCTAGTGGTTTGGTACGAGCCAGCACAGATACGCAGTATTTT. This gives the protein CASGLVRASTDTQYF.

A word on this clonotype: The junction departs from germline at one end; a sequencing error may be responsible. The V and J genes are TRBV6-2 or TRBV6-3 and TRBJ2-3, with 8 positions matching TRBD2. CDR3 length equals 16 residues. Germline-derived CDR1 and CDR2 are MNHEY and SVGEGT. CDR3 coding DNA: TGTGCTAGCAGCTTGGGCGGGGGGACCCTCAGAGATACGCAGTATTTT. Protein product: CASSLGGGTLRDTQYF.

This clonotype was observed a few times. The rearrangement joins TRBV28 to TRBJ1-1, with D possibly TRBD1 on 5 matching bases. Trimming took off 8 bases at V and 2 bases at J, with 24 bases between the two ends. The CDR3 has 17 residues. Germline lookup yields CDR1 MDHEN and CDR2 SYDVKM. The CDR3 DNA reads as TGTGCCAGCCGACAGTACGGTACGGGGATAATAAACACTGAAGCTTTCTTT. It encodes CASRQYGTGIINTEAFF.

This clonotype was picked up a small number of times. This rearrangement joins TRBV5-1 to TRBJ2-5, with D possibly called TRBD1 or TRBD2 (5 bases each). Trimming took 1 base from V and 1 from J, leaving 14 bases between them. The CDR3 sequence is 16 residues long. From germline, CDR1 is SGHRS and CDR2 YFSETQ. The CDR3 loop is CASSLLGPQPQETQYF. The CDR3 nucleotides read TGCGCCAGCAGCTTGTTGGGACCGCAACCCCAAGAGACCCAGTACTTC.

This clonotype was picked up a small number of times. The J gene is TRBJ1-6, the V gene TRBV4-1; TRBD1 is a possible D gene (5 bases). There are 15 residues in the CDR3. The V and J ends lost 0 bases and 10 bases respectively, with 13 bases between them. Germline CDR1 reads MGHRA; CDR2 reads YSYEKL. CDR3 loop: CASSQDLPGRSPLHF. The CDR3 coding sequence is TGCGCCAGCAGCCAAGATCTTCCAGGGCGCTCACCCCTCCACTTT.

The chain links TRBV20-1 to TRBJ2-2, with unresolved D. Trimming stripped 5 bases from V and 1 base from J, with 8 bases between. The CDR3 consists of 13 residues. Germline values: CDR1 DFQATT, CDR2 SNEGSKA (reference sequence). This CDR3 reads CSADVMNTGELFF. CDR3 sequence (DNA): TGCAGTGCTGACGTCATGAACACCGGGGAGCTGTTTTTT.

The table lists this clonotype with a few counts. This chain joins TRBV2 and TRBJ2-5; 7 bases are shared with TRBD1. The V segment lost 8 bases and the J segment 5 bases; nucleotides outside the gene matches: 8. The V gene's germline CDR1 is SNHLY and CDR2 FYNNEI. The CDR3 has 13 amino acids. CDR3 DNA: TGTGCCAGCGGACCCGACAGGGTGGAGACCCAGTACTTC. It yields the protein CASGPDRVETQYF.

CDR3 nucleotides: TGCAGTGCTAGAGATGCCCTAGCGGGGGCCAACACCGGGGAGCTGTTTTTT. This sequence encodes CSARDALAGANTGELFF. The gene calls are TRBV20-1 and TRBJ2-2, with 10 bases aligning to TRBD2. V was pared by 0 bases and J by 2 bases, with 6 bases of the junction left unmatched. The CDR3 covers 17 residues. Germline CDR1 is DFQATT and CDR2 is SNEGSKA (reference sequence).

This clonotype was observed a few times. V is TRBV9 and J is TRBJ2-3, with 10 nucleotides matching TRBD1. Germline loops: CDR1 SGDLS, CDR2 YYNGEE. V dropped 4 bases and J dropped 6; count of bases not matched to a gene: 8. This CDR3 spans 15 amino acids. The CDR3 DNA reads as TGTGCCAGCAGCCCTCGACAGGGGGCCCTTGATACGCAGTATTTT. Translation: CASSPRQGALDTQYF.

This clonotype was seen a few times. The chain recombines TRBV7-8 with TRBJ1-1, with 8 bases matching TRBD1. The CDR3 totals 16 residues. Germline assignment: CDR1 SGHVS and CDR2 FQNEAQ. V trimming: 2 bases; J trimming: 2 bases; junction bases outside the gene matches: 7. This CDR3 reads CASSLRTGTLNTEAFF. The CDR3 nucleotides read TGTGCCAGCAGCTTACGGACAGGGACACTTAACACTGAAGCTTTCTTT.

The chain recombines TRBV12-3 or TRBV12-4 with TRBJ1-2; D not certain. V gave up 6 bases and J gave up 5 bases, with 19 bases separating them. The CDR3 sequence is 15 residues long. The CDR3 DNA sequence: TGTGCCAGCAGGAAAAGAGGGTCGTCCCCTTATGGCTACACCTTC. Protein sequence: CASRKRGSSPYGYTF.

The rearrangement uses TRBV25-1 and TRBJ1-1; the D gene is possibly TRBD1 (5 bases). Germline V CDR1 and CDR2: MGHDK, SYGVNS. The V gene lost 6 bases and the J gene lost 5 bases, with 13 bases spanning the gap. The CDR3 consists of 13 residues. The CDR3 bases are TGTGCCAGCAGGGCAGGGTTATGGACTGAAGCTTTCTTT. Its translation is CASRAGLWTEAFF.

This clonotype was observed a few times. The chain has TRBV7-9 and TRBJ1-2; 10 bases fit TRBD1. Germline V gives CDR1 SEHNR, CDR2 FQNEAQ (reference sequence). V shed 5 bases, J shed 2 bases, and the junction held 2 bases outside the gene matches. There are 14 residues in the CDR3. The CDR3 nucleotides read TGTGCCAGCAGCCGGACAGGGGGAAACTATGGCTACACCTTC. Its protein product is CASSRTGGNYGYTF.

The V and J genes are TRBV7-9 and TRBJ2-2, with D maybe TRBD1 (6 bases). The CDR3 runs 14 residues. With 3 bases removed from V and 5 bases from J, the gap between germline ends came to 10 bases. Germline lookup yields CDR1 SEHNR and CDR2 FQNEAQ (reference sequence). CDR3 sequence: CASSFWGLTGELFF. Written as DNA, the CDR3 is TGTGCCAGCAGCTTCTGGGGGCTAACCGGGGAGCTGTTTTTT.

The chain joins TRBV23-1 to TRBJ2-5; 10 bases are shared with TRBD2. TRBV23-1 is labeled an ORF, and its function is uncertain. The V gene end was trimmed by 1 base and the J gene end by 3 bases; junction bases not matched to a gene: 11. CDR3 length: 18 amino acids. CDR3 residues: CASSQYSPSGGTKETQYF. CDR3 nucleotide sequence: TGCGCCAGCAGTCAATATTCACCTAGCGGGGGAACCAAAGAGACCCAGTACTTC.

This clonotype was counted only a few times. This chain uses TRBV7-3 with TRBJ2-2; 10 positions agree with TRBD1. Germline values: CDR1 SGHTA, CDR2 FQGTGA. The ends lost 5 bases at V and 4 bases at J; junction bases unmatched: 7. The CDR3 loop spans 16 amino acids. DNA of the CDR3: TGTGCCAGCAGCCCCGAGACAGGGGGCATCACCGGGGAGCTGTTTTTT. This sequence encodes CASSPETGGITGELFF.

In this sample, this clonotype is medium-sized. In DNA form, the CDR3 reads TGTGCCAGCAGCGCACTCGACAGGGACACCTACGAGCAGTACTTC. It is translated as CASSALDRDTYEQYF. This chain uses TRBV7-9 with TRBJ2-7, with 7 bases aligning to TRBD1. Germline V gene sequence: CDR1 SEHNR, CDR2 FQNEAQ (reference sequence). The V gene end was trimmed by 5 bases and the J gene end by 2 bases; junction bases not matched to a gene: 9. CDR3 length equals 15 residues. The variable domain in full, with the rest retrieved from reference TRBV7-9 and TRBJ2-7, is DTGVSQNPRHKITKRGQNVTFRCDPISEHNRLYWYRQTLGQGPEFLTYFQNEAQLEKSRLLSDRFSAERPKGSFSTLEIQRTEQGDSAMYLCASSALDRDTYEQYFGPGTRLTVT.